This T cell receptor (beta chain) comes out of a study of beta chain features in type 1 diabetes. Whole-study results and caveats: Among patients with Type 1 diabetes, TCRB CDR3s were moderately but significantly shorter in every one of the four CD4+ subsets. Whether HLA type influences TCRB rearrangement remained unresolved here.

This clone has only a few counts. Its antigen is unidentified. Trimming cost V 5 bases and J 2 bases; bases outside gene matches: 4. The CDR3 contains 14 residues. Per the germline V gene, CDR1 is SQVTM and CDR2 is ANQGSEA. Of the isolated RNA, all was reverse transcribed, and so the sequenced material was expressed TCRB transcripts. Sequencing used immunoSEQ multiplex PCR; TCRdb keeps in-frame clones, though not all of them. Found here are 240,000 or so clones, roughly 21% of them singletons; the top ten hold 0.028%. One heparinised draw, averaging roughly 0.12 L, was taken per donor. CD4+ cells of the naive, central memory, regulatory and stem cell-like memory types were sorted via CD45RO/CCR7/CD25/CD127/CD95/CD27.

This chain uses TRBV29-1 with TRBJ2-3, with TRBD1 matching 10 bases. This clonotype originated in a woman aged 35 to 49 with type 1 diabetes. Material: naive CD4+ T cells from blood. CDR3 bases: TGCAGCGTTAGAGGGACAGGGGCCACAGATACGCAGTATTTT. This sequence encodes CSVRGTGATDTQYF.